This T cell receptor beta chain was identified in a study of T cells after yellow fever vaccination. Study-wide context: Preparing low-cell-number fractions relied on SMART-Seq v4 Ultra Low Input. Findings and limits, study-wide: One caveat is that FACS-sorted repertoires could contain abundant clonotypes contaminating from the bulk population.

There are 16 residues in the CDR3. V was shortened by 4 bases and J by 3 bases, with 19 bases between the two germline ends. Germline CDR1 reads SGHNT; CDR2 reads YYREEE (reference sequence). This clonotype was seen at least ten times. The antigen remains unidentified. Via MiXCR, TCRdb re-called the 5' RACE reads, giving one row per CDR3 protein. The sample records 300,000 to 400,000 distinct CDR3 sequences, about 8.3% being singletons. The TCR was taken from a man younger than 30 who received the YFV17D yellow fever vaccine. This chain links TRBV5-4 with TRBJ1-1, with D possibly TRBD1 on 6 matching bases. The source material was PBMCs, sampled approximately 40 days after the first yellow fever vaccination. DNA for the CDR3: TGTGCCAGCAGCCAAAACTCACAGGGAAGGGACACTGAAGCTTTCTTT. Protein product: CASSQNSQGRDTEAFF.